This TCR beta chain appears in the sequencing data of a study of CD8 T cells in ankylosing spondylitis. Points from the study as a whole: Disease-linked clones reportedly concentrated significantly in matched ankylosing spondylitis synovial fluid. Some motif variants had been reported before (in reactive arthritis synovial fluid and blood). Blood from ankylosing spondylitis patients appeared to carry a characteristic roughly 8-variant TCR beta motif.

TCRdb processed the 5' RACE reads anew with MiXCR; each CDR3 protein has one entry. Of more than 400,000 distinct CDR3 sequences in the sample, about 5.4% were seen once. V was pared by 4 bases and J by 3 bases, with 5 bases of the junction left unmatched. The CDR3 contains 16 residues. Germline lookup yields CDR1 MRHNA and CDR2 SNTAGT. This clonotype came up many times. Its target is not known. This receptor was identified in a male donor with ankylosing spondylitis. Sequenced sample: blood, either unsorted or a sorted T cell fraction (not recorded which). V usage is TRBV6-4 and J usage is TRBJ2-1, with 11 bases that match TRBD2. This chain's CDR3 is CASSGLAGGDYNEQFF. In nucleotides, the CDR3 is TGTGCCAGCAGTGGGTTAGCGGGAGGGGACTACAATGAGCAGTTCTTC.